This TCR beta chain was retrieved from a study of cytomegalovirus exposure and HLA in healthy donors listed by TCRdb under 2017. The study in broad terms: An earlier analysis of approximately 550 of the donors reported 250 to 300 Gb of sequence data and 120 million or so unique TCR beta sequences from about 180 million T cells. An early release covering roughly 600 HLA-typed donors comprised around 300 gigabases of sequencing data and 85 million to 100 million unique TCR sequences. Of the roughly 400 genotyped donors, 81% fell in the genetic ancestry cluster associated with self-reported Caucasian donors. The aim of the study was to test whether cataloging public T cell receptors could identify signatures of past pathogen exposure. Using immunosequencing, the study profiled T cell repertoires from around 680 subjects and related those repertoires to cytomegalovirus serostatus. A separate validation cohort of about 110 different subjects was used in addition to the 666-subject first cohort. To predict cytomegalovirus infection status, the study combined high-throughput TCR immunosequencing, statistical association of individual TCRs with disease status, and machine learning. A later analysis re-examined previously published TCR beta repertoires from around 670 donors and added high-resolution HLA genotyping to investigate patterns of TCR occurrence. The later analysis used no new phenotypic data to find candidate immune exposures, relying instead on TCR beta sequences and their occurrence across donors. In an earlier analysis of about 590 of the donors, high-throughput TCR beta sequencing was used to judge whether each TCR beta V gene segment behaved as functional or pseudogenic. Donor age, sex, ethnicity and CMV serostatus were compiled alongside the repertoire data. In a later genetic analysis, genome-wide SNP genotypes for about three fifths of the roughly 670 donors were used, and that subset was treated as a discovery cohort. Every repertoire in the discovery cohort had been generated on one and the same sequencing platform. HLA typing included class I and class II loci at four-digit resolution. The number of typed donors differed by locus: roughly 629-640 for A, B, C, DRB1 and DQB1; approximately 540 for DQA1; 606 for DPA1; and 400 to 480 for DPB1. Four or five DR-DQ haplotypes were handled as single units for association and clustering because linkage in the cohort was strong. Among about 400 genotyped donors of the cohort, an average of approximately 200,000 unique TCR beta nucleotide sequences was sequenced per donor, of which 15% to 20% were non-productive.

The cohort was made up of several hundred healthy bone marrow donors. At the time of sampling, every cohort member was nominally healthy, though immune exposures that went unrecorded were likely present. The donor was CMV seronegative and was included in the group of around 320 seronegative cohort members. A peripheral blood sample was provided by each donor, and peripheral blood mononuclear cells were used for TCR beta sequencing. Genomic DNA was extracted from the blood cell samples with the Qiagen DNeasy Blood Extraction Kit. The CDR3 covers 14 residues, taking in both the cysteine and the phenylalanine. The DNA shown is the 42-base CDR3, in frame from base 1. The V end loses 2 bases and the J end loses 1 base, and a stretch of 8 bases separates them. CDR1 is given as LGHNA and CDR2 as YSLEER, both from the germline V gene. On this clone itself: The antigen this receptor binds is unknown. No base quality values were provided; no much bigger clone lies one nucleotide off.

The protocol used for the library was the immunoSEQ multiplex PCR assay. The multiplex PCR relied on a mix of 60 forward primers for TCR Vbeta segments and 13 reverse primers for TCR Jbeta segments. A multiplex PCR assay on genomic DNA amplified the CDR3 region of rearranged TCR beta genes. The Illumina HiSeq System was used to sequence the amplified TCR beta libraries as 87-base-pair reads. In the authors' own workflow: A later analysis tallied around 82 million unique TCR beta chains across the 700 or so repertoires, and around 10 million of those chains were shared by two or more donors. Raw reads were error-corrected and collapsed into unique sequences with a nearest-neighbor algorithm that merged closely related sequences to remove PCR and sequencing errors. Alignment of CDR3 sequences to IMGT reference sequences was used to assign V, D and J gene segments. For a sequence to be retained, a match of at least six nucleotides was required to both a V gene segment and a J gene segment. A rearrangement counted as productive if the CDR3 had no stop codons and remained in frame with V and J, and every other rearrangement counted as non-productive. CDR3 was defined by IMGT convention, running from the second conserved V-encoded cysteine to the conserved J-encoded phenylalanine. In an earlier analysis of more than 550 of the donors, sequences lacking an unambiguous match to a single V gene segment were excluded. In an earlier analysis of 587 of the donors, a V segment was called functional when productive rearrangements were above 56.7%, and segregating when the standard deviation between donors exceeded 5%. A statistical classification framework was built to diagnose cytomegalovirus status from the catalog of TCR beta chain sequences. In a later analysis, TCR nucleotide sequences were compared against IMGT/GENE-DB human TR gene sequences so that V and J genes could be assigned. Using the TCRdist pipeline, a later analysis assigned CDR3 sequences along with most-parsimonious VDJ recombination scenarios. In a later analysis, each TCR beta chain was defined by its CDR3 amino acid sequence together with its V-gene family, and reads without a unique V-gene family were excluded. A later analysis removed 550 to 700 highly shared, low-generation-probability nucleotide sequences to deal with suspected cross-contamination and a sequencing artifact. In a later analysis, a clonal expansion index was calculated for each public chain from normalized within-repertoire ranks of inferred template counts. In a later analysis, generation probabilities were computed with a VDJ recombination model fitted to out-of-frame rearrangements, and the resulting probabilities were checked against IGoR. Hypergeometric tests were used in a later analysis to score TCR-TCR, TCR-HLA and TCR-CMV co-occurrence, with a repertoire-size bias correction applied to the TCR pairs. In a later analysis, false discovery rates were estimated by permuting HLA or CMV assignments 20 times. In a later analysis, co-occurring TCRs were grouped using DBSCAN, and TCRdist sequence similarity was added for clustering within HLA-allele-positive subsets. For co-occurrence clustering, repertoires with fewer than 30,000 or more than 120,000 public chains were excluded, along with four to six repertoires with anomalous nucleotide sharing. TCRdb carries this immuneACCESS record with in-frame sequences only. Its versions omit some clonotypes, under half of them owing to an unresolved V gene in the studies checked, with the rest unexplained. V, J and clone size reflect that table, while D and trimming were determined from the DNA. This sample lists more than 200,000 clones; 75% to 80% were detected once. The ten largest clones represent approximately 1.8% of the sample.

Findings and caveats that apply to the study as a whole: Immune exposure information for the cohort was limited to CMV serostatus. A later analysis reported that several top co-occurrence clusters appeared linked to parvovirus B19, influenza, CMV and Epstein-Barr virus. Presence/absence analyses assumed roughly uniform sequencing depth across donors, an assumption that may not hold. A later analysis associated about 18,000 TCR beta sequences with specific HLA alleles at a false discovery rate of 0.05. In this cohort, only TCR beta chains were sequenced, and detectable features were limited by the absence of alpha or paired-chain data. A further reported finding was that TCR beta sequences accurately predicted the HLA-A and HLA-B alleles for most subjects in the first cohort. A few of the identified cytomegalovirus-associated TCR beta chains were confirmed in vitro to be specific for cytomegalovirus antigens. Cytomegalovirus status was reported to be diagnosed by the classifier with high specificity and sensitivity in both the original and validation cohorts. Because counts were too low, seventeen rarely observed V segments, including chromosome 9 orphons, were excluded from the earlier analysis of 500 to 700 of the donors. A later analysis found that TCR association rates varied across HLA loci, with DRB1 alleles showing the most associated TCRs and HLA-C alleles the fewest. According to the authors, the approach could potentially be generalized to other disease states and immunological phenotypes. Correlated functional status among segregating V segments might be attributable to linkage disequilibrium, but an unknown experimental factor could not be ruled out. In a later analysis, most CMV-associated TCR beta chains were found to appear HLA-restricted, with HLA associations seemingly driven largely by CMV exposure. In a later genetic analysis, a missense DCLRE1C variant was associated with V-gene and J-gene trimming of TCR beta chains, and the association was replicated in an independent cohort. Because HLA typing was missing for some donors at each locus, association tests included only the typed subset. When HLA alleles, especially DR and DQ, strongly co-occurred, TCR associations were difficult to assign to individual alleles. A cluster of highly shared sequence variants was judged likely to represent a technical artifact of the sequencing pipeline. In an earlier analysis of about 600 of the donors, most TCR beta V segments appeared in productive rearrangements about 90% or about 30% of the time, broadly matching IMGT annotations. In a later genetic analysis, fewer N-insertions in productive TCRs were reported among donors in an Asian-associated ancestry cluster than the roughly 700-donor mean. Because the 87-base-pair reads could not distinguish some IMGT-functional V segments, including TRBV6-2 and TRBV6-3, those segments were excluded. A later analysis found that HLA-associated TCR beta chains were more clonally expanded and had lower generation probabilities than equally common non-associated chains. The study listed 164 TCR beta chains as associated with cytomegalovirus. Across donors, most TCR sequences were observed very rarely, whereas some public TCRs were present in many individuals.

The sequenced material came from PBMCs. The receptor comes from a male donor in good health and CMV-seronegative. Here the chain combines TRBV4-3 and TRBJ2-5, and possibly TRBD2, on 6 matching bases. The sequenced DNA is TGCGCCAGCAGCCAAAGGGACTTCCAAGAGACCCAGTACTTC. This yields the protein CASSQRDFQETQYF.